This T cell receptor beta chain appears in the sequencing data of a study of cytomegalovirus exposure and HLA in healthy donors. On the study more broadly: One earlier analysis, a look at around 170 million T cells, found more than 100 million unique TCR beta sequences.

As concerns this clone: The target antigen is unknown.

Donors were ostensibly healthy at sampling, although undocumented immune exposures were probable. V was trimmed by 10 bases and J by 0 bases, leaving 9 bases between them. CDR3 length: 12 residues. Germline CDR1 and CDR2: SGHVS and FNYEAQ. Study-level findings and limits: Excluded: some indistinguishable V segments such as TRBV6-2 and TRBV6-3. Usually a TCR sequence was rare, but some public TCRs were found in many donors.

It was with 60 Vbeta and 13 Jbeta primers that the PCR ran. Here immunoSEQ multiplex PCR was the method, and the copy in TCRdb shows in-frame clones only, minus some. The sample shows around 82,000 clones, 60% to 85% of them seen only once. This clonotype was sampled from a male donor in good health and CMV-seropositive. Input material: PBMCs. V usage is TRBV7-6 and J usage is TRBJ1-1; maybe TRBD1 (6 bases). The CDR3 DNA follows: TGTGCCACGGGGGGGCTGAACACTGAAGCTTTCTTT. Residues: CATGGLNTEAFF. The full variable domain, rest sourced from reference TRBV7-6 and TRBJ1-1, is GAGVSQSPRYKVTKRGQDVALRCDPISGHVSLYWYRQALGQGPEFLTYFNYEAQQDKSGLPNDRFSAERPEGSISTLTIQRTEQRDSAMYRCATGGLNTEAFFGQGTRLTVV.